At least ten counts were recorded for the clone carrying this TCR beta chain. Its antigen remains unknown. The authors reverse transcribed all of the isolated RNA, so sequencing captured expressed TCRB transcripts. Produced via immunoSEQ multiplex PCR; TCRdb's table is partial and in-frame only. The profile covers just under 150,000 clones, with about 13% appearing a single time and around 1.4% taken by the ten largest. This entry comes from a study of beta chain features in type 1 diabetes. Study-level points and caveats: All four CD4+ subsets from Type 1 diabetes patients carried moderately but significantly shorter TCRB CDR3s.

The CDR3 is 15 amino acids. V lost 3 bases to trimming and J lost 4 bases; unmatched junction nucleotides: 5. The V gene's germline CDR1 is SGHTA and CDR2 FQGNSA. The sample comprised central memory CD4+ T cells from blood. This sequence joins TRBV7-2 and TRBJ2-1, with 8 bases matching TRBD1. The sequence was collected from a man younger than 35 with type 1 diabetes. The CDR3 region is CASSLNDRGYNEQFF. CDR3 DNA sequence: TGTGCCAGCAGCTTGAACGACAGGGGATACAATGAGCAGTTCTTC.